This T cell receptor (beta chain) was sequenced during a study of blood T cell repertoires in COVID-19. Per the authors' pipeline: Nucleated cell counts were estimated from reference gene primer amplification. The protocol was immunoSEQ multiplex PCR, while the TCRdb copy is restricted to in-frame clones and leaves out a portion. V and J calls and clone size follow that table, whereas D and trimming were derived from the DNA. In the table there are around 480,000 clones, around 87% of which are singletons. Participants' reported clinical history set cohort assignment. This clone was recorded once. V shed 8 bases and J shed 10 bases, with 18 bases lying between them. CDR1 is MNHEY and CDR2 is SVGAGI in the germline V gene. The CDR3 is made up of 13 amino acids.

Sequencing was done on a sample of PBMCs or T cells enriched from blood (not recorded which). This chain links TRBV6-5 with TRBJ2-1; D perhaps matches TRBD2 (7 bases). The receptor's source is a woman aged 18-29 years who had recovered from COVID-19. This CDR3 reads CASRGAGVREQFF. CDR3 sequence (DNA): TGTGCCAGCCGGGGGGCCGGAGTCCGCGAGCAGTTCTTC.